This TCR beta chain comes out of a study of blood T cell repertoires in COVID-19. Study-level background: Italy, Spain and the United States were the sources of the convalescent and acute COVID-19 samples.

This clone was observed a single time. Germline CDR1 reads MDHEN; CDR2 reads SYDVKM. The CDR3 consists of 12 residues. Trimming cost V 2 bases and J 5 bases; bases outside gene matches: 0. Per the study methods: Reference gene primer amplification in the assay estimated nucleated cell counts. Here immunoSEQ multiplex PCR was the method, and the copy in TCRdb shows in-frame clones only, minus some. From that table come the V and J calls and clone size; the DNA was used to work out D and trimming. The table shows about 440,000 clones, with about 87% occurring only once. The sample consisted of peripheral blood. This chain joins TRBV28 and TRBJ2-7, with 7 bases identical to TRBD1. The source is a woman between 45 and 60 years old with COVID-19, enrolled during active disease. The CDR3 protein is CASSLTGDEQYF. The CDR3 region has the DNA TGTGCCAGCAGTTTAACAGGGGACGAGCAGTACTTC.